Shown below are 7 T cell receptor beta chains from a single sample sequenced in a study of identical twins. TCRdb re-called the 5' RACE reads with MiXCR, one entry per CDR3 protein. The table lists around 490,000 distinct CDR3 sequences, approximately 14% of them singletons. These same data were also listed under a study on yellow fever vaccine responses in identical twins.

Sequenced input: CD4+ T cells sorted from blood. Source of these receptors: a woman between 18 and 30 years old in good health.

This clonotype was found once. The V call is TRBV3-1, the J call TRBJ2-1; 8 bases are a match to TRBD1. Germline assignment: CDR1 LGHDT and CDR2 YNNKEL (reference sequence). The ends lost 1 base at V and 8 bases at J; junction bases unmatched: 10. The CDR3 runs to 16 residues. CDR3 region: CASSQGTGGTFDEQFF. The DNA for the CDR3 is TGTGCCAGCAGCCAAGGTACAGGGGGGACCTTTGATGAGCAGTTCTTC.

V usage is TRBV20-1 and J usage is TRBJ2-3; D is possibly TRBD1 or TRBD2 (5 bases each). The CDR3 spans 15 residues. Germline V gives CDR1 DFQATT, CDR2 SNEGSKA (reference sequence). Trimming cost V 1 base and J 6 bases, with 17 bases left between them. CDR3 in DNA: TGCAGTGCTAGAGTTACCTATGGGGCTAGCGATACGCAGTATTTT. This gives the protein CSARVTYGASDTQYF.

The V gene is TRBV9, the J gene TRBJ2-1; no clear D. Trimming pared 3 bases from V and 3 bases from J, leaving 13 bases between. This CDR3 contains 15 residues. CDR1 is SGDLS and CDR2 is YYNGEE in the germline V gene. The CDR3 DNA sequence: TGTGCCAGCAGCGCGAACACCCCGGGCTACAATGAGCAGTTCTTC. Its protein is CASSANTPGYNEQFF.

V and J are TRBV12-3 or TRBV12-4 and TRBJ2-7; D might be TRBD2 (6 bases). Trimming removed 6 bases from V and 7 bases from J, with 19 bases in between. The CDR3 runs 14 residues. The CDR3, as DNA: TGTGCCAGCAGCCGCGGGGCAGGGTCCGGTGAGCAGTACTTC. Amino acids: CASSRGAGSGEQYF.

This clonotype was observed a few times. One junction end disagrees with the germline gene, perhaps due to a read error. CDR3 in amino acids: CASSLVLGNPGELFF. The CDR3 DNA is TGTGCCAGCAGCTTGGTGTTGGGGAACCCCGGGGAGCTGTTTTTT. The chain recombines TRBV5-5 with TRBJ2-2; D unresolved. Per the germline V gene, CDR1 is SGHKS and CDR2 is YYEKEE (reference sequence). There are 15 residues in the CDR3.

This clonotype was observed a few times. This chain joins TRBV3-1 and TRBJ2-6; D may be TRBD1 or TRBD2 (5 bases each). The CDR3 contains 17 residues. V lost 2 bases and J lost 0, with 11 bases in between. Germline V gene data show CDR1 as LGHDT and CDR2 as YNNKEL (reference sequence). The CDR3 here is CASSQFGAASGANVLTF. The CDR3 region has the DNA TGTGCCAGCAGCCAATTCGGGGCGGCCTCTGGGGCCAACGTCCTGACTTTC.

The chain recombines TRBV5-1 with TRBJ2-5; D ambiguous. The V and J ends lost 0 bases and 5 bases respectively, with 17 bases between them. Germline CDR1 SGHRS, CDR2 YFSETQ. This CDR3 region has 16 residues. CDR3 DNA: TGCGCCAGCAGCTTGGCTGGCGGCCCCCTGCAGGAGACCCAGTACTTC. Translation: CASSLAGGPLQETQYF. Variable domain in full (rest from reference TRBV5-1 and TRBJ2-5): KAGVTQTPRYLIKTRGQQVTLSCSPISGHRSVSWYQQTPGQGLQFLFEYFSETQRNKGNFPGRFSGRQFSNSRSEMNVSTLELGDSALYLCASSLAGGPLQETQYFGPGTRLLVL.